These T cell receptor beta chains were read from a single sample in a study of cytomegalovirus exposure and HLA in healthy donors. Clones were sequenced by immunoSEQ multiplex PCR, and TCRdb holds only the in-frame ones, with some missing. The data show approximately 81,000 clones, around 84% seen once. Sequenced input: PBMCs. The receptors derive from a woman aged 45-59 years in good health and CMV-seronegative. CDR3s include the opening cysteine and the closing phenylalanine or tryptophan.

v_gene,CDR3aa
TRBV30,CAWSEEGQGPLHF
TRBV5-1,CASSSRLAGVIEEQYF
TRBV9,CASSVQGYGYTF
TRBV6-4,CASSEAGGGLDTQYF
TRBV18,CASSPTPGQGAGYGYTF
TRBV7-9,CASSYGQGSGANVLTF
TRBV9,CASSVDAGDYYNEQFF
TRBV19,CASTKGRERTEAFF
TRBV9,CASSVVGGLGTDTQYF
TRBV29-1,CSVVLIDPRHEQYF
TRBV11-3,CASSLGTGFYNEQFF
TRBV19,CASKSGSGSNQPQHF
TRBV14,CASSQWGQGGNTEAFF
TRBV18,CASSPGQEPNEKLFF
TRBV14,CASSQVAPGSGNTIYF
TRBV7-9,CASSSGGTSGRYSVEQFF
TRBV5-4,CASSPGQFNEKLFF
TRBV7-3,CASSLSGGVDTQYF